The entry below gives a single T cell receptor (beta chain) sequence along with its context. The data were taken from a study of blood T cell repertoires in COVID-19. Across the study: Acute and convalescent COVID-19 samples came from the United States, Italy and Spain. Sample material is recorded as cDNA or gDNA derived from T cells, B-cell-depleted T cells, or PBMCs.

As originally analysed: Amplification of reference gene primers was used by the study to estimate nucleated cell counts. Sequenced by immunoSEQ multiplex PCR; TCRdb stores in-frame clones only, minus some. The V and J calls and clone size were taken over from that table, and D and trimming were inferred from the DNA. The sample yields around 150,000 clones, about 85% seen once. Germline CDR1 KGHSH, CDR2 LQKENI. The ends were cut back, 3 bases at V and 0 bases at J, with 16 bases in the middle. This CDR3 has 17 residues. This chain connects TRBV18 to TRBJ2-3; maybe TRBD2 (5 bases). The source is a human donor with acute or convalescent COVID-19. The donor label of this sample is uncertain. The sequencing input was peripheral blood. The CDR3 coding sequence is TGTGCCAGCTCACCGGCGGGTCTAGCAGAGAGCACAGATACGCAGTATTTT. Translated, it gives CASSPAGLAESTDTQYF.